Listed below are T cell receptor beta chains from one sample, sequenced in a study of blood T cells in healthy people across ages. TCRdb ran MiXCR on the 5' RACE reads and lists one entry per CDR3 protein. The sample has approximately 1.5 million distinct CDR3 sequences; almost 35% are singletons. What was sequenced was blood. The receptors come from a woman in her twenties or thirties in good health. Each CDR3 is given with its conserved first and last residue. A D gene is named only where the DNA matches it firmly. A clone size is listed for some rows: how often the clone was seen (once, few, many), or a class if it is expanded.

>TRBD1|TRBV5-6|.|TRBJ2-7
TGTGCCAGCAGTGGGACAGACCTCTCCTACGAGCAGTACTTC
CASSGTDLSYEQYF
>.|TRBV20-1|few|TRBJ2-3
TGCAGTGCTAGAGATCCGCTATCGGGACACAAGAACACAGATACGCAGTATTTT
CSARDPLSGHKNTDTQYF
>.|TRBV20-1|.|TRBJ1-2
TGCAGTGCTTCCGGGCCGATGGCTGGCTACACCTTC
CSASGPMAGYTF
>.|TRBV20-1|few|TRBJ1-2
TGCAGCAACACGGACGGGGGCTATGGCTACACCTTC
CSNTDGGYGYTF
>.|TRBV29-1|.|TRBJ2-3
TGCAGCATTGACTCCGGGAGAATAGGAGATACGCAGTATTTT
CSIDSGRIGDTQYF
>TRBD1|TRBV28|once|TRBJ2-5
TGTGCCAGCAGTTCGACAGGGGCAGGCCATGAGACCCAGTACTTC
CASSSTGAGHETQYF
>TRBD2|TRBV5-1|.|TRBJ2-5
TGCGCCAGCAGCTTTGGACTAGAGGGAGGCGAGACCCAGTACTTC
CASSFGLEGGETQYF
>.|TRBV28|.|TRBJ2-7
TGTGCCTGCAGTTCCATTGGGCGGTTGGGACGGGCTAAATACGAGCAGTACTTC
CACSSIGRLGRAKYEQYF
>TRBD2|TRBV7-9|.|TRBJ2-1
TGTGCCAGCAGCCTCACTAGCGGGAGTGCCTACAATGAGCAGTTCTTC
CASSLTSGSAYNEQFF
>TRBD2|TRBV5-1|.|TRBJ2-3
TGCGCCAGCAGCTTGGTCGGGGGGGGTCTCCTATCAGGCAGCACAGATACGCAGTATTTT
CASSLVGGGLLSGSTDTQYF
>.|TRBV14|.|TRBJ2-1
TGTGCCAGCAGCCAACTGAATTCCCTCAATGAGCAGTTCTTC
CASSQLNSLNEQFF
>.|TRBV20-1|.|TRBJ2-3
TGCAGTGCTAGAGATCTTGGATCTAGCACAGATACGCAGTATTTT
CSARDLGSSTDTQYF
>.|TRBV9|few|TRBJ2-1
TGTGCCAGCAGCGACCCGGGGCCCGTGTACAATGAGCAGTTCTTC
CASSDPGPVYNEQFF
>TRBD2|TRBV20-1|many|TRBJ2-1
TGCAGTGCCCGTAGGCCGGGGACTAGCGGGAGATACAATGAGCAGTTCTTC
CSARRPGTSGRYNEQFF
>.|TRBV2|.|TRBJ2-7
TGTGCCAGCAAGGCAGTCACTAACGAGCAGTACTTC
CASKAVTNEQYF
>TRBD1|TRBV6-1|few|TRBJ1-2
TGTGCCAGCGGGACAGGGGTCGTGAAAAGTTATGGCTACACCTTC
CASGTGVVKSYGYTF
>.|TRBV20-1|.|TRBJ2-5
TGCAGTGCGGGCAGGACCACAAACCAAGAGACCCAGTACTTC
CSAGRTTNQETQYF
>TRBD2|TRBV10-3|.|TRBJ2-3
TGTGCCGTCAGTAACCGGACTAGCGGAAACACAGATACGCAGTATTTT
CAVSNRTSGNTDTQYF
>.|TRBV5-1|many|TRBJ2-3
TGTGCCAGCAGCCTTCGCACAGATACGCAGTATTTT
CASSLRTDTQYF
>.|TRBV12-3/TRBV12-4|.|TRBJ2-1
TGTGCCAGCACCCTTGACATAACCTACAATGAGCAGTTCTTC
CASTLDITYNEQFF
>.|TRBV6-2/TRBV6-3|few|TRBJ1-5
TGTGCCAGCAGATCAAGGACAGCCAGGAGCCAGCCCCAGCATTTT
CASRSRTARSQPQHF
>.|TRBV13|.|TRBJ2-7
TGTGCCAGCAGCTTACCCGGAGGTCCTCACGAGCAGTACTTC
CASSLPGGPHEQYF
>.|TRBV20-1|few|TRBJ1-5
TGCAGTGCTCAGGACCACCTCAATCAGCCCCAGCATTTT
CSAQDHLNQPQHF
>.|TRBV3-1|few|TRBJ2-7
TGTGCCAGCAGCCAAGGAGGGCAGCCCTACGAGCAGTACTTC
CASSQGGQPYEQYF
>TRBD2|TRBV11-1|.|TRBJ2-1
TGTGCCAGCAGCTCACCGGGACTAGCGGACAATGAGCAGTTCTTC
CASSSPGLADNEQFF
>TRBD1|TRBV25-1|few|TRBJ2-7
TGTGCCAGCAGTGAGGGGACAGGCCCCTACGAGCAGTACTTC
CASSEGTGPYEQYF
>TRBD2|TRBV20-1|.|TRBJ2-3
TGCAGTGGCTACCGGGGGGGCACAGATACGCAGTATTTT
CSGYRGGTDTQYF
>TRBD2|TRBV27|few|TRBJ2-7
TGTGCCCCGGGCGGGGGACCGAGTATCTGGGCTTCCTACGAGCAGTACTTC
CAPGGGPSIWASYEQYF
>TRBD1|TRBV20-1|few|TRBJ1-5
TGCAGTGCTAGAGATCGTCTGGACAGGTATCAGCCCCAGCATTTT
CSARDRLDRYQPQHF
>TRBD2|TRBV2|.|TRBJ2-1
TGTGCCAGCAGACCCTTAGCGGGGGGTAGGGACAATGAGCAGTTCTTC
CASRPLAGGRDNEQFF
>TRBD1|TRBV9|.|TRBJ2-7
TGTGCCAGCATCCCCAGACAGGGCACCCCCTACGAGCAGTACTTC
CASIPRQGTPYEQYF
>TRBD1|TRBV6-1|.|TRBJ1-2
TGTGCCAGCAGTGAAGCCTGGAGGGGACAGAGAAACTATGGCTACACCTTC
CASSEAWRGQRNYGYTF
>.|TRBV12-3/TRBV12-4|many|TRBJ1-5
TGTGCCAGCAGTTTAGCGCAGGATCAGCCCCAGCATTTT
CASSLAQDQPQHF
>TRBD1|TRBV4-1|.|TRBJ1-5
TGCGCCAGCAGCCACAATATCGGGACAGTTAATCAGCCCCAGCATTTT
CASSHNIGTVNQPQHF
>.|TRBV6-1|few|TRBJ1-2
TGTGCCAGCAGTTGGGGACCAGGGGGCTACACCTTC
CASSWGPGGYTF
>.|TRBV5-8|.|TRBJ2-7
TGTGCCAGCAGCTTGGTGAGGGCCATCTCCTACGAGCAGTACTTC
CASSLVRAISYEQYF
>TRBD2|TRBV4-1|.|TRBJ2-3
TGCGCCAGCAGCCAAGTTGGCGGGGGGGCAAGAGCAGATACGCAGTATTTT
CASSQVGGGARADTQYF
>.|TRBV29-1|.|TRBJ2-5
TGCAGCGTTGAAAGTAGGGGCCAAGAGACCCAGTACTTC
CSVESRGQETQYF
>.|TRBV20-1|few|TRBJ1-1
TGCAGTGCTAGAGATCTGAGAGCAGGCCATGGACCCACTGAAGCTTTCTTT
CSARDLRAGHGPTEAFF
>.|TRBV15|.|TRBJ2-5
TGTGCCACCACCCCAGGGGACATTCAAGGGACCCAGTACTTC
CATTPGDIQGTQYF
>TRBD1|TRBV15|.|TRBJ1-2
TGTGCCACCAGCAGAGTCTTGGGACAGGGCTACACCTTC
CATSRVLGQGYTF
>TRBD1|TRBV6-6|.|TRBJ1-1
TGTGCCAGCGTACGGGGCCAGCGACAGGGACGAACTGAAGCTTTCTTT
CASVRGQRQGRTEAFF
>.|TRBV6-1|few|TRBJ2-3
TGTGCCAGCAGTGTTCCTAGCTTTAGCACAGATACGCAGTATTTT
CASSVPSFSTDTQYF
>TRBD1|TRBV28|.|TRBJ1-5
TGTGCCAGCAGTTTCGGGACAGGAGGGGAACAGCCCCAGCATTTT
CASSFGTGGEQPQHF
>TRBD1|TRBV20-1|few|TRBJ2-7
TGCAGTGCTAGAGCGGGACAGGGGGGCTACGAGCAGTACTTC
CSARAGQGGYEQYF
>.|TRBV4-1|few|TRBJ1-2
TGCGCCAGCAGCCAAGAAGAAATGGTCAGGGGCTACACCTTC
CASSQEEMVRGYTF
>.|TRBV7-8|many|TRBJ2-7
TGTGCCAGCAGCTCTCCAGACCTGGGGCGCTACGAGCAGTACTTC
CASSSPDLGRYEQYF
>.|TRBV20-1|few|TRBJ1-1
TGCAGTGCTAGAGGGGATGGACCAATGAACACTGAAGCTTTCTTT
CSARGDGPMNTEAFF
>.|TRBV12-3/TRBV12-4|many|TRBJ2-6
TGTGCCAGCATCTTTATAGGGGGCTCTGGGGCCAACGTCCTGACTTTC
CASIFIGGSGANVLTF
>.|TRBV7-8|few|TRBJ2-3
TGTGCCAGCAGCGCTTCGGGACGCCCAAGCACAGATACGCAGTATTTT
CASSASGRPSTDTQYF
>.|TRBV7-9|few|TRBJ1-6
TGTGCCAGCAACCAAAATACGGGACCCCTCCACTTT
CASNQNTGPLHF
>TRBD1|TRBV27|few|TRBJ1-6
TGTGCCAGCAGACGGGACAGCTATTCACCCCTCCACTTT
CASRRDSYSPLHF
>.|TRBV20-1|.|TRBJ2-7
TGCAGTGCTAGAGATTGGGGGGCGGAGGGGCTTGGCGAGCAGTACTTC
CSARDWGAEGLGEQYF
>TRBD2|TRBV9|.|TRBJ2-1
TGTGCCAGCAGCGGAGGGTCCGGGACTAGCGGGTACAATGAGCAGTTCTTC
CASSGGSGTSGYNEQFF